Below are 17 T cell receptor beta chains sequenced from a single sample in a study of T-cell reconstitution after alpha-beta-depleted transplantation in children. Library preparation (for TCRbeta) was performed with unique molecular identifiers. MiXCR, run by TCRdb on the PCR reads, gives a single entry per CDR3 protein. The table shows roughly 500,000 distinct CDR3 sequences, with 12% occurring only once. The input for sequencing was PBMCs from the stem cell graft donor, taken from the stem cell graft. The receptors shown here come from a human donor who donated a stem cell graft to a child with combined immunodeficiency.

The chain employs TRBV6-2 or TRBV6-3 and TRBJ1-6, with TRBD1 identical over 7 bases. The CDR3 spans 15 residues. The trim removed 6 bases at V and 7 bases at J, leaving 9 bases unmatched. Per germline, CDR1 MNHEY and CDR2 SVGEGT. The DNA for the CDR3 is TGTGCCAGCAGGGAAATACAGGGGTTGAATTCACCCCTCCACTTT. Translating gives CASREIQGLNSPLHF.

This rearrangement joins TRBV30 to TRBJ2-7, with a weak D call TRBD2 (5 bases). V gave up 0 bases and J gave up 2 bases, with 11 bases separating them. The CDR3 totals 14 residues. Germline-derived CDR1 and CDR2 are GTSNPN and SVGIG (reference sequence). As DNA, the CDR3 is TGTGCCTGGAGTGTTCTTGACGGGGCCTACGAGCAGTACTTC. It yields the protein CAWSVLDGAYEQYF.

There are many counts of this clonotype. V is TRBV5-1 and J is TRBJ2-5; 7 positions agree with TRBD2. Trimming removed 4 bases from V and 4 bases from J; junction bases left unmatched: 7. The CDR3 runs 14 residues. CDR1 is SGHRS and CDR2 is YFSETQ in the germline V gene. CDR3 sequence (DNA): TGCGCCAGCAGCCCCTCTCCGGGGGGAGAGACCCAGTACTTC. This codes for CASSPSPGGETQYF.

This clonotype has at least ten counts. This chain uses TRBV20-1 with TRBJ2-7; 10 bases agree with TRBD1. The CDR3 consists of 14 residues. Losses at the gene ends were 2 bases for V and 2 bases for J; bases not matched to a gene: 3. CDR1 is DFQATT and CDR2 is SNEGSKA in the germline V gene (reference sequence). As DNA, the CDR3 is TGCAGTGCTAGAACCGGGACAGGGGCCTACGAGCAGTACTTC. Protein product: CSARTGTGAYEQYF.

The V call is TRBV3-1, the J call TRBJ2-3, with 11 nucleotides matching TRBD2. Germline-derived CDR1 and CDR2 are LGHDT and YNNKEL (reference sequence). This CDR3 is built from 21 residues. After removal of 0 bases from V and 2 bases from J, the junction contained 16 bases not matched to a gene. The DNA of the CDR3 is TGTGCCAGCAGCCAAGACGGGACTAGCGGTACCGAGACCCTATCCACAGATACGCAGTATTTT. It translates to CASSQDGTSGTETLSTDTQYF.

The rearrangement links TRBV12-3 or TRBV12-4 to TRBJ2-5, with 9 bases that match TRBD1. The CDR3 has 17 residues. The ends lost 5 bases at V and 5 bases at J; junction bases unmatched: 15. The chain's CDR3 is CASSPPSGTGSEETQYF. DNA for the CDR3: TGTGCCAGCAGTCCCCCGTCCGGGACAGGGAGTGAGGAGACCCAGTACTTC.

A few counts support this clonotype. V and J are TRBV12-5 and TRBJ1-6, with D uncertain. Germline CDR1 and CDR2: LGHNT and FRNRAP. V was cut by 1 base and J by 8 bases, with 6 bases left in between. The CDR3 has 13 residues. The CDR3 here is CASGLDLYSPLHF. For the CDR3, the DNA is TGTGCTAGTGGTTTGGACCTCTATTCACCCCTCCACTTT.

This chain connects TRBV12-3 or TRBV12-4 to TRBJ2-5; D remains unclear. The V end was cut by 3 bases, the J end by 1 base, with 6 bases between. The CDR3 is 13 amino acids. The chain's CDR3 is CASSFAAQETQYF. DNA of the CDR3: TGTGCCAGCAGTTTTGCGGCCCAAGAGACCCAGTACTTC.

At least ten counts were recorded for this clonotype. V and J are TRBV11-2 and TRBJ2-1, with D tentatively TRBD1 (6 bases). This CDR3 region has 16 residues. Trimming left V 7 bases short and J 8 bases short, with 24 bases between. CDR1 SGHAT and CDR2 FQNNGV come from the germline V gene. The CDR3: CASNLGLDRTLDEQFF. The CDR3 DNA reads TGTGCCAGCAACTTGGGCCTCGACAGGACCTTAGATGAGCAGTTCTTC.

This clonotype was observed at least ten times. CDR3 protein: CASSYLAGGIDIQYF. For the CDR3, the DNA is TGTGCCAGCAGCTACCTAGCGGGAGGGATTGACATTCAGTACTTC. The chain is built from TRBV7-8 and TRBJ2-4; 12 bases align to TRBD2. CDR3 size: 15 residues. V dropped 4 bases and J dropped 8; count of bases not matched to a gene: 6. CDR1 SGHVS and CDR2 FQNEAQ come from the germline V gene.

There are many counts of this clonotype. The chain uses TRBV13 and TRBJ2-3; D may be TRBD1 (5 bases). V was pared by 1 base and J by 6 bases, with 14 bases between. The germline V gene encodes CDR1 PRHDT and CDR2 FYEKMQ (reference sequence). The CDR3 totals 15 residues. The CDR3 DNA is TGTGCCAGCAGCTTAGCACTCTACAGGCCGGATACGCAGTATTTT. Amino acids: CASSLALYRPDTQYF.

This rearrangement joins TRBV4-1 to TRBJ1-1; no definite D call. Trimming took 3 bases from V and 5 from J, leaving 10 bases between them. This CDR3 is 13 amino acids long. CDR1 is MGHRA, CDR2 YSYEKL, per germline. CDR3 bases: TGCGCCAGCAGCCATGTTTTAGAAACTGAAGCTTTCTTT. It codes for CASSHVLETEAFF.

This clonotype came up many times. V and J are TRBV29-1 and TRBJ1-2; no clear D. Germline-derived CDR1 and CDR2 are SQVTM and ANQGSEA. This CDR3 comprises 13 residues. V lost 2 bases and J 2 bases, leaving 9 bases between the germline ends. The CDR3 sequence: CSVENLQNYGYTF. DNA for the CDR3: TGCAGCGTTGAAAACTTACAGAACTATGGCTACACCTTC.

This clonotype has at least ten counts. The V and J genes are TRBV29-1 and TRBJ2-2, with D perhaps TRBD1 (6 bases). The length of the CDR3 is 16 residues. Germline values: CDR1 SQVTM, CDR2 ANQGSEA. Trimming left V 3 bases short and J 2 bases short, with 16 bases between. CDR3 nucleotide sequence: TGCAGCGTTGAGCCCCTCCAGGGGCCAAACACCGGGGAGCTGTTTTTT. This sequence encodes CSVEPLQGPNTGELFF.

This clonotype was found many times. This chain uses TRBV12-3 or TRBV12-4 with TRBJ2-3; maybe TRBD2 (7 bases). The ends were cut back, 5 bases at V and 1 base at J, with 22 bases in the middle. The CDR3 extends over 18 amino acids. The CDR3 protein is CASSPKTSWRGRTDTQYF. CDR3 sequence (DNA): TGTGCCAGCAGTCCAAAGACTAGTTGGCGGGGGCGCACAGATACGCAGTATTTT.

The rearrangement uses TRBV20-1 and TRBJ1-1; no reliable D call. The CDR3 contains 11 residues. With 6 bases removed from V and 4 bases from J, the gap between germline ends came to 9 bases. Germline V lookup: CDR1 DFQATT, CDR2 SNEGSKA (reference sequence). CDR3 sequence reads: CSAPRGTEAFF. As DNA, the CDR3 is TGCAGTGCCCCCCGTGGCACTGAAGCTTTCTTT.

This clonotype was seen ten or more times. The chain is built from TRBV12-3 or TRBV12-4 and TRBJ2-1; D unresolved. V was trimmed by 3 bases and J by 6 bases, leaving 9 bases between them. The CDR3 is 13 residues long. CDR3 coding DNA: TGTGCCAGCAGTTTCGCAAGCTTCAATGAGCAGTTCTTC. Protein: CASSFASFNEQFF.